The rows below give T cell receptor beta chains drawn from one sample of a study of shared clonotypes between healthy human individuals. Sequencing used immunoSEQ multiplex PCR; TCRdb keeps in-frame clones, though not all of them. This table holds over 2,000,000 clones, 80% to 95% found once. Sequencing was done on a sample of naive CD8+ T cells from PBMCs. The receptors come from a young man in good health. Some clones in this sample may be carry-over from other donors' samples. The CDR3 runs from the conserved cysteine through the conserved F or W.

J gene | V gene | CDR3 protein
TRBJ2-3 | TRBV27 | CASSPRAVRDTQYF
TRBJ2-7 | TRBV27 | CASSPRQGYEQYF
TRBJ1-2 | TRBV4-3 | CASSQEWSGQPSYGYTF
TRBJ1-2 | TRBV29-1 | CSVERGDGYGYTF
TRBJ2-2 | TRBV28 | CASSTPELAGGPPGELFF
TRBJ2-1 | TRBV7-9 | CASSLGGASAKYNEQFF
TRBJ2-5 | TRBV19 | CASSGSETQYF
TRBJ2-5 | TRBV6-1 | CASARPGQDRETQYF
TRBJ1-1 | TRBV4-1 | CASSQEPGVSTEAFF
TRBJ2-7 | TRBV11-3 | CASSLSPYEQYF
TRBJ2-7 | TRBV28 | CASSSTGFDRADYEQYF
TRBJ2-1 | TRBV27 | CASSYTGSPPVQFF
TRBJ1-1 | TRBV5-8 | CASSLGLLNTEAFF
TRBJ1-2 | TRBV10-3 | CAISEERGLNYGYTF
TRBJ2-7 | TRBV7-6 | CASSSRDRGPTYEQYF
TRBJ1-1 | TRBV4-1 | CASSQGPQPMNTEAFF
TRBJ2-3 | TRBV9 | CASSDPPGDRASGRTSSTDTQYF
TRBJ2-1 | TRBV6-5 | CASSYGTSAYNEQFF
TRBJ1-2 | TRBV9 | CASSVTGDSRYGYTF
TRBJ2-3 | TRBV7-9 | CASSLPSGPASTDTQYF
TRBJ2-5 | TRBV7-9 | CASSLAPGWETQYF
TRBJ2-7 | TRBV1 | CTSSQVLVTYQQYF
TRBJ2-1 | TRBV5-1 | CATRITYNEQFF
TRBJ2-2 | TRBV29-1 | CSAIIRDPNTGELFF
TRBJ1-5 | TRBV6-5 | CASRGVGGNQPQHF
TRBJ2-7 | TRBV5-1 | CASRLAPGQLYEQYF
TRBJ2-1 | TRBV2 | CASRTEGRRPYNEQFF
TRBJ2-5 | TRBV19 | CASSESSGQNQETQYF
TRBJ1-1 | TRBV6-5 | CASSYSQGEFEAFF
TRBJ2-3 | TRBV6-4 | CASRGPGLAGGPDTQYF
TRBJ1-5 | TRBV27 | CASSWTGGNQPQHF
TRBJ2-1 | TRBV27 | CASSFTAPDNEQFF
TRBJ2-1 | TRBV27 | CASSSRGNEQFF
TRBJ1-5 | TRBV27 | CASSLSRSGNQPQHF
TRBJ2-7 | TRBV4-3 | CASSQGTGGPYEQYF
TRBJ2-1 | TRBV28 | CASSTPGLAGVLDNEQFF
TRBJ2-1 | TRBV10-1 | CASTRLAGGRSYNEQFF
TRBJ1-1 | TRBV10-3 | CAISGDAEAFF
TRBJ2-7 | TRBV9 | CASSGSSGSYEQYF
TRBJ1-1 | TRBV7-9 | CASSLPAGVPEAFF
TRBJ2-7 | TRBV30 | CAWDGTGFNEQYF
TRBJ1-1 | TRBV10-3 | CAIRGGKGEGTEAFF
TRBJ2-7 | TRBV7-6 | CASSLERDGVEQYF
TRBJ2-3 | TRBV6-6 | CASSYKLDTQYF
TRBJ1-2 | TRBV7-8 | CASSPKTTGGYGYTF
TRBJ1-1 | TRBV15 | CATSRAGRTNTEAFF
TRBJ2-1 | TRBV29-1 | CSVEDPYSGGYNEQFF